This entry concerns a single TCR beta chain. Its antigen specificity is not known. Qualities for individual bases were not recorded, and no much larger clone is one base off. The data were taken from a study of T cell repertoires in cytomegalovirus infection (dated by TCRdb to the late 2010s). Looking at the study overall: Peptide stimulations targeted recently identified HLA-C-restricted CMV epitopes, whose presentation resists viral immunomodulation, together with well-studied HLA-B-restricted epitopes. Donor HLA type was relevant to the analysis, as public TCR beta signatures indicated carriage of CMV infection together with the matching HLA type. General study outcomes and caveats: The ex vivo response was dominated by HLA-C-restricted CMV-specific TCR beta clonotypes, and the single most frequent clonotype in two of eight donors was supplied by these HLA-C-restricted clonotypes. In both this cohort and an independent approximately 370-donor cohort, the cumulative frequency of public TCR beta family members distinguished carriers of CMV infection plus the relevant HLA type.

The treatment or condition label, read with the paper, signifies: in vitro stimulation with specific CMV peptide epitopes to enrich CMV-specific T cells. Sequencing was carried out with an Illumina HiSeq 1500. TCRdb reprocessed the public reads (quality trimming at Q25 with fastp, clone calling with MiXCR) and kept in-frame beta chains. For every CDR3 protein sequence, its rows merge into one entry that carries the most common genes and DNA. This sample holds 380,000 or so distinct CDR3 sequences; 34% were observed only once. The ten biggest clones cover approximately 13% of the sample. The CDR3 runs 15 amino acids, cysteine and phenylalanine included. The DNA shown is the 45-base CDR3, in frame from base 1. For CDR1 and CDR2, the germline V gene (reference sequence) lists MNHNY and SVGAGI. The junction carries 6 bases between V and J, which are trimmed by 0 bases and 0 bases respectively.

Sequencing used cultured PBMCs, obtained from culture after CMV antigen stimulation. The V and J genes are TRBV6-6 and TRBJ1-5; no confident D gene assignment can be made. This clonotype was sampled from a human donor in good health (CMV status not recorded). Some clones in this sample may be carry-over from other donors' samples. The nucleotides read TGTGCCAGCAGTTACTCGGGGAATAGCAATCAGCCCCAGCATTTT. This sequence encodes CASSYSGNSNQPQHF.